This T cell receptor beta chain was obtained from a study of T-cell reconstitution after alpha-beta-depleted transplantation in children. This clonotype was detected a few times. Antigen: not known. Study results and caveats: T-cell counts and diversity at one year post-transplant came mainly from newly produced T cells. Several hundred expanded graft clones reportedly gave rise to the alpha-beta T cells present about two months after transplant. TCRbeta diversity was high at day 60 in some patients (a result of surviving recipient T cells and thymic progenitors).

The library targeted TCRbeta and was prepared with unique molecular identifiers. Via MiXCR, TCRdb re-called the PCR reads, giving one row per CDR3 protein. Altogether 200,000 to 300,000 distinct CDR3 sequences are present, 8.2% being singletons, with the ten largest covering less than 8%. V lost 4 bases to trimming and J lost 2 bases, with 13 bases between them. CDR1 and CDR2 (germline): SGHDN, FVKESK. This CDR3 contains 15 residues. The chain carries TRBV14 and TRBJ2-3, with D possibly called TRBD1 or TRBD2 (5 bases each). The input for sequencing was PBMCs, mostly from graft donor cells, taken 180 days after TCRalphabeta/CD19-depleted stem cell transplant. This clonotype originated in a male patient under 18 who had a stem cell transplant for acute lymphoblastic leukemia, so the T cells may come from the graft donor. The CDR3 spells CASSPRDLLTDTQYF. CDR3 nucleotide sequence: TGTGCCAGCAGCCCACGGGACCTACTCACAGATACGCAGTATTTT.